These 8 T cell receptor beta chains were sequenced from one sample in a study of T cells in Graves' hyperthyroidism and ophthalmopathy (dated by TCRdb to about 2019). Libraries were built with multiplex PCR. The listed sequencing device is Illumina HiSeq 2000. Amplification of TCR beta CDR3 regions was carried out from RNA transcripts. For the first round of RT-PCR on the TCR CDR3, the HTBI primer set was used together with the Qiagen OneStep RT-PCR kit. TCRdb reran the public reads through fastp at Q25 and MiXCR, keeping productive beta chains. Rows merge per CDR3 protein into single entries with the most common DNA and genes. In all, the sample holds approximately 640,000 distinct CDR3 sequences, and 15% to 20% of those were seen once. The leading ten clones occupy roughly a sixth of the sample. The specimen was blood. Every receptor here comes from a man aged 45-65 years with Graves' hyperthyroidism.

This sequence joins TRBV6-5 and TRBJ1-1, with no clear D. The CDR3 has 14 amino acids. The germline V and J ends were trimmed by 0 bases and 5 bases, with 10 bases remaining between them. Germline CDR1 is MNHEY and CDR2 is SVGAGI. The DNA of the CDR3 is TGTGCCAGCAGTTACTCGAGTCAAGGGACTGAAGCTTTCTTT. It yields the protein CASSYSSQGTEAFF.

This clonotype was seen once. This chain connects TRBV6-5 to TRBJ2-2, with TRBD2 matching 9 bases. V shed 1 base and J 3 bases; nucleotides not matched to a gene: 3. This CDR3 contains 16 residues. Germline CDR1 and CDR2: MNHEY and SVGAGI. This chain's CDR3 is CASSYCGTSYTGELFF. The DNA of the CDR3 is TGTGCCAGCAGTTACTGTGGGACTAGCTACACCGGGGAGCTGTTTTTT.

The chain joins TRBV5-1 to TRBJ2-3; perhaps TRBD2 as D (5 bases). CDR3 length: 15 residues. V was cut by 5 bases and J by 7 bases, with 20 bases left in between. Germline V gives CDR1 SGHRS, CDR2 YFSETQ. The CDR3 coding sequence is TGCGCCAGCAGATCAACAGCCGAGGGTCGAAATACGCAGTATTTT. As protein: CASRSTAEGRNTQYF.

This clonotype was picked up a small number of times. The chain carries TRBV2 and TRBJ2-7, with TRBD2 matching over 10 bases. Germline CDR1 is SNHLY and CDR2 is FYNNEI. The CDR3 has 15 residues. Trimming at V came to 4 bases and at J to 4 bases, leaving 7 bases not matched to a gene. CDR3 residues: CASSGASGSSYEQYF. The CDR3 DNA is TGTGCCAGCAGTGGGGCTAGCGGGAGTAGTTACGAGCAGTACTTC.

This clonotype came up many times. The CDR3 bases are TGTGCCAGCAGGCCACAGGGGGCCCTTGGTGGCTACACCTTC. Its translation is CASRPQGALGGYTF. V and J are TRBV28 and TRBJ1-2, with 9 nucleotides matching TRBD1. Germline trimming cut 6 bases from V and 7 bases from J; bases unmatched to any gene: 9. This CDR3 comprises 14 residues. The germline V gene has CDR1 MDHEN and CDR2 SYDVKM.

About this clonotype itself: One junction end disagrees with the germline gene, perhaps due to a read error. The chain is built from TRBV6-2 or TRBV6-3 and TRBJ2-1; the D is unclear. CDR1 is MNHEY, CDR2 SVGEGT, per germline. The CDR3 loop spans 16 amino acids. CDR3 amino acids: CANSYSFSHSYNEQFF. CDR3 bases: TGTGCCAACAGTTACTCCTTTTCCCACTCCTACAATGAGCAGTTCTTC.

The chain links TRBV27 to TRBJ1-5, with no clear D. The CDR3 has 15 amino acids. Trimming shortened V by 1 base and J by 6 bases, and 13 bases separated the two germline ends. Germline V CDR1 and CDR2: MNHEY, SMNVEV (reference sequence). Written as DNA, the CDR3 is TGTGCCAGCAGTTTATGGGGTAGTACCGGTCAGCCCCAGCATTTT. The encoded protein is CASSLWGSTGQPQHF.

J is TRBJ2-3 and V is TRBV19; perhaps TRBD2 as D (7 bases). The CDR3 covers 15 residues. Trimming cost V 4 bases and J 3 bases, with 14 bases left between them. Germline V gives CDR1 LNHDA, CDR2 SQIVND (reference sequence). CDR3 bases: TGTGCCAGTAGTACAACGGGGGGCAGGACAGATACGCAGTATTTT. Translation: CASSTTGGRTDTQYF. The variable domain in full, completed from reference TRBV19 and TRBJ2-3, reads DGGITQSPKYLFRKEGQNVTLSCEQNLNHDAMYWYRQDPGQGLRLIYYSQIVNDFQKGDIAEGYSVSREKKESFPLTVTSAQKNPTAFYLCASSTTGGRTDTQYFGPGTRLTVL.